The clone carrying this TCR beta chain was counted between two and nine times. The antigen is unknown. Between the trimmed V and J ends, which lost 4 bases and 9 bases, there was a span of 5 bases. This CDR3 region has 10 residues. Per the germline V gene, CDR1 is SNHLY and CDR2 is FYNNEI. It was with 60 Vbeta and 13 Jbeta primers that the PCR ran. In the authors' methods: Tens of millions of unique TCR beta chains, about 11 million of them shared, were counted by a later analysis. Sequencing used immunoSEQ multiplex PCR; TCRdb keeps in-frame clones, though not all of them. The D gene and trimming were derived from the DNA, and the V and J assignments and clone size from that table. In the table there are 100,000 to 150,000 clones, around four fifths of which are singletons. The data derive from a study of cytomegalovirus exposure and HLA in healthy donors. At the level of the study: As released early, the data held roughly 85 million unique TCRs from HLA-typed donors.

General observations from the study: Clonal expansion was found to be greater in HLA-associated TCR beta chains than in equally common others in a later analysis.

The chain is built from TRBV2 and TRBJ2-3, with D uncertain. The sequenced sample consisted of PBMCs. The origin of this receptor is a man younger than 30 in good health and CMV-seropositive. The CDR3 is CASSGLTQYF. The DNA for the CDR3 is TGTGCCAGCAGTGGACTCACGCAGTATTTT.